A selection of T cell receptor beta chains follows, all from one sample in a study of CXCR3-negative and CXCR3-positive naive CD8 T cells. TCRdb reprocessed the 5' RACE reads and reports one entry per CDR3 protein, with no DNA. The sample totals around 63,000 distinct CDR3 sequences. The sequenced material came from naive CXCR3+ CD8+ T cells from blood. All receptors derive from a human donor in good health. Some clones in this sample may be carry-over from other donors' samples. Both conserved end residues are part of each CDR3.

len: 13
v_gene: TRBV7-9
j_gene: TRBJ2-1
CDR3aa: CASTPEGANEQFF

len: 15
v_gene: TRBV7-7
j_gene: TRBJ2-5
CDR3aa: CASSRNPGPQETQYF

len: 16
v_gene: TRBV14
j_gene: TRBJ2-7
CDR3aa: CASSHEATAPSYEQYF

len: 13
v_gene: TRBV30
j_gene: TRBJ1-2
CDR3aa: CAWSVWSADGYTF

len: 15
v_gene: TRBV6-5
j_gene: TRBJ2-1
CDR3aa: CASTPLTGIDNEQFF

len: 16
v_gene: TRBV19
j_gene: TRBJ2-7
CDR3aa: CASSITARDSFYEQYF

len: 14
v_gene: TRBV28
j_gene: TRBJ2-5
CDR3aa: CASSLLVNAETQYF

len: 13
v_gene: TRBV28
j_gene: TRBJ2-7
CDR3aa: CASNLGVGYEQYF

len: 13
v_gene: TRBV7-9
j_gene: TRBJ2-4
CDR3aa: CASSTQGFDIQYF

len: 16
v_gene: TRBV29-1
j_gene: TRBJ2-1
CDR3aa: CSVAVGVAGGEGEQFF

len: 19
v_gene: TRBV5-1
j_gene: TRBJ2-6
CDR3aa: CASLQQPGDKRSGANVLTF

len: 14
v_gene: TRBV7-3
j_gene: TRBJ2-1
CDR3aa: CASSLLGGSDEQFF

len: 18
v_gene: TRBV21-1
j_gene: TRBJ2-7
CDR3aa: CASSKQGGRAKWRYEQYF

len: 15
v_gene: TRBV7-9
j_gene: TRBJ2-1
CDR3aa: CASSLGQVSYNEQFF

len: 18
v_gene: TRBV20-1
j_gene: TRBJ2-1
CDR3aa: CSARLTSIDIGSYNEQFF

len: 14
v_gene: TRBV11-3
j_gene: TRBJ2-7
CDR3aa: CASSGDGGNTEAFF

len: 15
v_gene: TRBV5-1
j_gene: TRBJ1-6
CDR3aa: CASSLTGTGRSPLHF

len: 16
v_gene: TRBV5-6
j_gene: TRBJ2-7
CDR3aa: CASSLPLTESSYEQYF

len: 16
v_gene: TRBV10-3
j_gene: TRBJ2-3
CDR3aa: CATVPQTRVLSDTQYF

len: 15
v_gene: TRBV6-2/TRBV6-3
j_gene: TRBJ2-7
CDR3aa: CASSNPWESSYEQYF

len: 14
v_gene: TRBV7-9
j_gene: TRBJ2-5
CDR3aa: CASSSLDSGETHYF

len: 16
v_gene: TRBV25-1
j_gene: TRBJ1-4
CDR3aa: CASSEWSGSDNEKLFF

len: 16
v_gene: TRBV7-9
j_gene: TRBJ1-6
CDR3aa: CASSPRADGTDSPLHF